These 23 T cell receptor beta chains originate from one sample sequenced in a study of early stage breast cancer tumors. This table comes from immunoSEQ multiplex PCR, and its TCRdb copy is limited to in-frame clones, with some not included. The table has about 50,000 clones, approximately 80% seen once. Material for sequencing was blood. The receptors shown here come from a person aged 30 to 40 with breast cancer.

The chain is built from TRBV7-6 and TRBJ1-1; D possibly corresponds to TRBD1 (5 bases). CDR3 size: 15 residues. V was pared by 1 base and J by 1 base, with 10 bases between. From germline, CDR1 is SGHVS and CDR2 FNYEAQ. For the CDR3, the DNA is TGTGCCAGCAGCTTAGAGGCCGGGGGGAACACTGAAGCTTTCTTT. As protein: CASSLEAGGNTEAFF.

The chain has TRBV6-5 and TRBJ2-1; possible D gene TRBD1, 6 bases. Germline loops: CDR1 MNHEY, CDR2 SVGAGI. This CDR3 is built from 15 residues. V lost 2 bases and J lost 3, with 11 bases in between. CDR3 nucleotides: TGTGCCAGCAGTTACGGAGCGGACAGCTACAATGAGCAGTTCTTC. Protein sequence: CASSYGADSYNEQFF.

CDR3 nucleotide sequence: TGTGCCAGCAGCCAAGTTGCGGGAGGGCCAAGCTCCTACGAGCAGTACTTC. This codes for CASSQVAGGPSSYEQYF. The rearrangement links TRBV4-2 to TRBJ2-7, with TRBD2 matching 9 bases. CDR1 LGHNA and CDR2 YNFKEQ come from the germline V gene. V was clipped by 1 base and J by 0 bases; unmatched bases: 7. The CDR3 sequence is 17 residues long.

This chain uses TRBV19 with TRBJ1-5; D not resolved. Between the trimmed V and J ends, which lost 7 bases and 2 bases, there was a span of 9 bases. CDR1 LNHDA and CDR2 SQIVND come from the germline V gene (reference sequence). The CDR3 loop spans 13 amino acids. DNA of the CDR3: TGTGCCAGTACAGTACACCGCAATCAGCCCCAGCATTTT. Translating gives CASTVHRNQPQHF. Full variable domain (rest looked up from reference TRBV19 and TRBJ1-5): DGGITQSPKYLFRKEGQNVTLSCEQNLNHDAMYWYRQDPGQGLRLIYYSQIVNDFQKGDIAEGYSVSREKKESFPLTVTSAQKNPTAFYLCASTVHRNQPQHFGDGTRLSIL.

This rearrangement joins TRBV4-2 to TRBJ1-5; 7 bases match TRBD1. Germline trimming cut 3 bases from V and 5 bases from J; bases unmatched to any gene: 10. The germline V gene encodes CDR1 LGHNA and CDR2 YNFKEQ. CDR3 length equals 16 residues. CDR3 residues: CASSHLVGGADQPQHF. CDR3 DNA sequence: TGTGCCAGCAGCCATCTTGTAGGGGGCGCGGATCAGCCCCAGCATTTT.

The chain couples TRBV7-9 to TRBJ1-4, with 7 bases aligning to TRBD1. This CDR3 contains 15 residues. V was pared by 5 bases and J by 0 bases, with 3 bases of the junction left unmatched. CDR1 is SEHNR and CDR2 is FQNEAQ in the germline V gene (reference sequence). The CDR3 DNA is TGTGCCAGCAGCCAAGGACAGGCAACTAATGAAAAACTGTTTTTT. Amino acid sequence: CASSQGQATNEKLFF.

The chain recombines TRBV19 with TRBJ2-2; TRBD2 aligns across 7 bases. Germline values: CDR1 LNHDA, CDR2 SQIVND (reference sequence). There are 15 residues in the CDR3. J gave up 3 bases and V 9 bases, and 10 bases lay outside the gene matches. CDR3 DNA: TGTGCCAGCCAGAGGGAGGGAGTCGACACCGGGGAGCTGTTTTTT. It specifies CASQREGVDTGELFF. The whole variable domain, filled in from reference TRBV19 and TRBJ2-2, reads DGGITQSPKYLFRKEGQNVTLSCEQNLNHDAMYWYRQDPGQGLRLIYYSQIVNDFQKGDIAEGYSVSREKKESFPLTVTSAQKNPTAFYLCASQREGVDTGELFFGEGSRLTVL.

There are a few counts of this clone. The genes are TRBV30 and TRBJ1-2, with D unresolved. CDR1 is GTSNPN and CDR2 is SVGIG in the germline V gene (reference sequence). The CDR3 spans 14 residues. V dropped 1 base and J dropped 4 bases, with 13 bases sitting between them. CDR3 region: CAWSEPSSTYGYTF. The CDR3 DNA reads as TGTGCCTGGAGTGAACCCTCGAGTACCTATGGCTACACCTTC.

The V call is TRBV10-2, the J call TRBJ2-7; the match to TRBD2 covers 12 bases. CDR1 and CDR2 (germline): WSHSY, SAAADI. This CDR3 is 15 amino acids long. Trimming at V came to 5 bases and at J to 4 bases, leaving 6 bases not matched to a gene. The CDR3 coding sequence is TGCGCCAGCAGTTCAACTAGCGGGAGGAGGTACGAGCAGTACTTC. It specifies CASSSTSGRRYEQYF.

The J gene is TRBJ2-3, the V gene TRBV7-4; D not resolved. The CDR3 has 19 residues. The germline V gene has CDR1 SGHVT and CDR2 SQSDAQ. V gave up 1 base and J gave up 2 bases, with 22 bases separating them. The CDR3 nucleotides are TGTGCCAGCAGCTTAGGAATTCCCTTAATATCGAGAATCACAGATACGCAGTATTTT. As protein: CASSLGIPLISRITDTQYF.

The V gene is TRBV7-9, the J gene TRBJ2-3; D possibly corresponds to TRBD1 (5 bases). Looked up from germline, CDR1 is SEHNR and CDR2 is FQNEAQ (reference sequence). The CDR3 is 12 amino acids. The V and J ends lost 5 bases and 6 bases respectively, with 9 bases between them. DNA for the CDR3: TGTGCCAGCAGCCCCTCAGGGGATACGCAGTATTTT. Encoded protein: CASSPSGDTQYF.

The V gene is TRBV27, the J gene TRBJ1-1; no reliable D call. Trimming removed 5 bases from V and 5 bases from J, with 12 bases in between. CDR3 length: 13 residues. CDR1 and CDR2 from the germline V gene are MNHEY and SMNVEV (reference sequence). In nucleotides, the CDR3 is TGTGCCAGCAGTCCCTTGGAGAGAACTGAAGCTTTCTTT. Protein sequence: CASSPLERTEAFF.

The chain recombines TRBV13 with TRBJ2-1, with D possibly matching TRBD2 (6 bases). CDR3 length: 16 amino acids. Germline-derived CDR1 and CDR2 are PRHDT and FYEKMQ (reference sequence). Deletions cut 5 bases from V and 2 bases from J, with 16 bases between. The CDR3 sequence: CASSPRSGRPYNEQFF. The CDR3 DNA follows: TGTGCCAGCAGCCCCAGAAGTGGGAGGCCCTACAATGAGCAGTTCTTC.

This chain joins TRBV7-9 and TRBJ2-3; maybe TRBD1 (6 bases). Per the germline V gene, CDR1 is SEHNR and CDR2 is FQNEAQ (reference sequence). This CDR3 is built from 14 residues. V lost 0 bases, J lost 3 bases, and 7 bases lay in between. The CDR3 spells CASSLAQGTDTQYF. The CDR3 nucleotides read TGTGCCAGCAGCTTAGCACAGGGAACAGATACGCAGTATTTT.

The CDR3 bases are TGTGCTAGTGGTTTGGTACTGGCCGGTCCCTACGAGCAGTACTTC. This encodes CASGLVLAGPYEQYF. V gene TRBV12-5 combines with J gene TRBJ2-7; D unclear. The CDR3 spans 15 residues. The germline gives CDR1 LGHNT, CDR2 FRNRAP. V lost 0 bases to trimming and J lost 2 bases, with 11 bases between them. The whole variable domain, filled in from reference TRBV12-5 and TRBJ2-7, reads DARVTQTPRHKVTEMGQEVTMRCQPILGHNTVFWYRQTMMQGLELLAYFRNRAPLDDSGMPKDRFSAEMPDATLATLKIQPSEPRDSAVYFCASGLVLAGPYEQYFGPGTRLTVT.

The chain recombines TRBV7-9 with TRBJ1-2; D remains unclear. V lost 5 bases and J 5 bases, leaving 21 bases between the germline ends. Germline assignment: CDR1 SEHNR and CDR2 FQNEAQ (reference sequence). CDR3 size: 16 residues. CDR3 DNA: TGTGCCAGCAGCGAGGGAAGAGGCTGGTTCCGGTATGGCTACACCTTC. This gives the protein CASSEGRGWFRYGYTF.

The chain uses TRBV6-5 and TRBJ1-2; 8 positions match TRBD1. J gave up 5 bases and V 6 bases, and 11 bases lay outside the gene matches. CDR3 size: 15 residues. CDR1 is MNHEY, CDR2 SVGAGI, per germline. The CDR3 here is CASRRDPGGLYGYTF. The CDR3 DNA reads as TGTGCCAGCAGACGAGACCCAGGGGGCTTATATGGCTACACCTTC.

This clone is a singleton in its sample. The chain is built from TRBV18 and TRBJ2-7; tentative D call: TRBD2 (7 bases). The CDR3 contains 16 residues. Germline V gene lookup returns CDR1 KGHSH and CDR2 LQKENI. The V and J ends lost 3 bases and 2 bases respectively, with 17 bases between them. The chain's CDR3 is CASSPLRGEGTYEQYF. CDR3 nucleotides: TGTGCCAGCTCACCCTTGAGGGGGGAGGGCACCTACGAGCAGTACTTC. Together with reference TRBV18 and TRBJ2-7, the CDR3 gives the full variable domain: NAGVMQNPRHLVRRRGQEARLRCSPMKGHSHVYWYRQLPEEGLKFMVYLQKENIIDESGMPKERFSAEFPKEGPSILRIQQVVRGDSAAYFCASSPLRGEGTYEQYFGPGTRLTVT.

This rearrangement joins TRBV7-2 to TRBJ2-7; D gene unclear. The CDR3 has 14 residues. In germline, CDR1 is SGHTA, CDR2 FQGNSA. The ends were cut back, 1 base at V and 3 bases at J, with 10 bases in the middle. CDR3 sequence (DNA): TGTGCCAGCAGCTTAGTTCAGGAGTTCTACGAGCAGTACTTC. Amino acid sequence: CASSLVQEFYEQYF.

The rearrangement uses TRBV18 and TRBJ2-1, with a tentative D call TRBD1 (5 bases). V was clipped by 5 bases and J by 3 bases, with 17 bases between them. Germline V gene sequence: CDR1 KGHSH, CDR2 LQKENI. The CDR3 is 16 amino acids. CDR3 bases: TGTGCCAGCTCAGTGGAAGGGGCTGGTCACTACAATGAGCAGTTCTTC. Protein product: CASSVEGAGHYNEQFF.

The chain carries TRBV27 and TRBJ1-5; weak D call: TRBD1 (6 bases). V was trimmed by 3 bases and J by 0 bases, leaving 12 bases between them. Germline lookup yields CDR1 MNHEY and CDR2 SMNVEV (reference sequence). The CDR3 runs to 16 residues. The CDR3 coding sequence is TGTGCCAGCAGTTTCCTGGGACACCATAGCAATCAGCCCCAGCATTTT. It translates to CASSFLGHHSNQPQHF.

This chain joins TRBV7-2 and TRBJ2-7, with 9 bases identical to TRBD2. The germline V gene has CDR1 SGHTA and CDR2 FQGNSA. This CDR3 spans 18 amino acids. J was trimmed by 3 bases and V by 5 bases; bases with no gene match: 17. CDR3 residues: CASSVSLTTGTSHYEQYF. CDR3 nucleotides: TGTGCCAGCAGCGTCTCCCTGACCACCGGGACTAGCCACTACGAGCAGTACTTC. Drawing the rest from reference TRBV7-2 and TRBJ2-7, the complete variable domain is GAGVSQSPSNKVTEKGKDVELRCDPISGHTALYWYRQSLGQGLEFLIYFQGNSAPDKSGLPSDRFSAERTGGSVSTLTIQRTQQEDSAVYLCASSVSLTTGTSHYEQYFGPGTRLTVT.

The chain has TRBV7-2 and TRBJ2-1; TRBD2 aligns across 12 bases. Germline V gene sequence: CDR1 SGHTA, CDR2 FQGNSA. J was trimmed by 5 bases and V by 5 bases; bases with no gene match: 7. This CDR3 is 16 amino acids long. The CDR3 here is CASSQRTSGTHNEQFF. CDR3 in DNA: TGTGCCAGCAGCCAAAGGACTAGCGGGACACACAATGAGCAGTTCTTC.